These 22 T cell receptor beta chains originate from one sample sequenced in a study of cytomegalovirus exposure and HLA in healthy donors. The PCR made use of 60 Vbeta and 13 Jbeta primers. Generated by immunoSEQ multiplex PCR, the TCRdb table keeps only in-frame clones and is missing some. Recorded for this sample: 100,000 to 150,000 clones. The sample comprised PBMCs. Receptor source: a man between 18 and 29 years old in good health and CMV-seronegative.

The chain combines TRBV2 with TRBJ2-1; tentatively, D is TRBD2 (5 bases). CDR1 is SNHLY and CDR2 is FYNNEI in the germline V gene. This CDR3 comprises 12 residues. V lost 5 bases to trimming and J lost 8 bases, with 10 bases between them. This CDR3 reads CASSSGIYEQFF. The CDR3 DNA is TGTGCCAGCAGTTCGGGAATCTATGAGCAGTTCTTC.

The V and J genes are TRBV7-6 and TRBJ2-5; possible D gene TRBD1, 6 bases. The CDR3 has 13 amino acids. Deletions cut 5 bases from V and 5 bases from J, with 12 bases between. Germline V gene data show CDR1 as SGHVS and CDR2 as FNYEAQ. DNA for the CDR3: TGTGCCAGCAGCCGAGGGACACAGGAGACCCAGTACTTC. Residues: CASSRGTQETQYF.

The chain couples TRBV4-3 to TRBJ2-3; TRBD1 agrees at 8 bases. Trimming at V came to 1 base and at J to 2 bases, leaving 8 bases not matched to a gene. The CDR3 extends over 17 amino acids. Germline CDR1 and CDR2: LGHNA and YSLEER. DNA of the CDR3: TGCGCCAGCAGCCAAGGGGCACAGGGGGAGCTCACAGATACGCAGTATTTT. Translation gives CASSQGAQGELTDTQYF.

The rearrangement links TRBV28 to TRBJ1-5; 8 nucleotides align to TRBD1. The germline CDR1 and CDR2 sequences are MDHEN and SYDVKM. J gave up 12 bases and V 5 bases, and 18 bases lay outside the gene matches. This CDR3 has 16 residues. For the CDR3, the DNA is TGTGCCAGCAGTCTGCGGCGGACAGGGTGGGGGTCTGTCCAGCATTTT. Protein product: CASSLRRTGWGSVQHF.

The gene calls are TRBV18 and TRBJ2-1; 13 bases line up with TRBD2. CDR3 length equals 16 residues. V lost 6 bases, J lost 9 bases, and 11 bases stayed unmatched. Germline CDR1 is KGHSH and CDR2 is LQKENI. Here the CDR3 DNA reads TGTGCCAGCTCTCTACAAGATGGACTAGCGGGAGTTGAGCAGTTCTTC. Translation: CASSLQDGLAGVEQFF.

This rearrangement joins TRBV4-1 to TRBJ1-5; D not certain. The CDR3 loop spans 17 amino acids. V gave up 1 base and J gave up 0 bases, with 13 bases separating them. CDR1 MGHRA and CDR2 YSYEKL come from the germline V gene. The DNA of the CDR3 is TGCGCCAGCAGCCAAGTATCTGGGAGGTATAGCAATCAGCCCCAGCATTTT. Translation: CASSQVSGRYSNQPQHF.

On this clone: This sample also contains other DNA sequences that code for the same CDR3. The chain employs TRBV29-1 and TRBJ2-1; D may be TRBD2 (5 bases). Germline V gene sequence: CDR1 SQVTM, CDR2 ANQGSEA. Trimming removed 6 bases from V and 1 base from J, with 10 bases in between. The CDR3 spans 13 residues. CDR3 nucleotide sequence: TGCAGCGTCCTTAGCGAATCCTACAATGAGCAGTTCTTC. Translating it yields CSVLSESYNEQFF.

CDR3 region: CASSVGRGGSEQFF. In DNA form, the CDR3 reads TGTGCCAGCAGCGTAGGGCGGGGGGGTAGTGAGCAGTTCTTC. The chain is built from TRBV9 and TRBJ2-1; 9 positions agree with TRBD2. The V segment lost 0 bases and the J segment 9 bases; nucleotides outside the gene matches: 4. The CDR3 extends over 14 amino acids. The germline V gene has CDR1 SGDLS and CDR2 YYNGEE.

The chain carries TRBV7-9 and TRBJ1-1, with D tentatively TRBD1 (6 bases). Germline V gene data show CDR1 as SEHNR and CDR2 as FQNEAQ (reference sequence). This CDR3 contains 15 residues. The V gene lost 2 bases and the J gene lost 0 bases, with 10 bases spanning the gap. The CDR3 sequence: CASSLLGQVNTEAFF. CDR3 nucleotide sequence: TGTGCCAGCAGCTTATTGGGACAAGTGAACACTGAAGCTTTCTTT.

With respect to this clone: Different DNA sequences within this sample yield the same CDR3. The CDR3 DNA sequence: TGTGCCAGCTCACCTTATAAGACAGGGAACGAGCAGTACTTC. This sequence encodes CASSPYKTGNEQYF. The rearrangement uses TRBV18 and TRBJ2-7; 7 nucleotides align to TRBD1. Trimming at V came to 3 bases and at J to 5 bases, leaving 7 bases not matched to a gene. The CDR3 has 14 amino acids. CDR1 and CDR2 from the germline V gene are KGHSH and LQKENI.

CDR3 DNA sequence: TGTGCCAGCATCTCGCGCAATGAGCAGTTCTTC. This gives the protein CASISRNEQFF. This sequence joins TRBV27 and TRBJ2-1, with D unresolved. CDR3 size: 11 residues. V dropped 7 bases and J dropped 6 bases, with 7 bases sitting between them. The germline CDR1 and CDR2 sequences are MNHEY and SMNVEV (reference sequence).

V and J are TRBV2 and TRBJ2-5, with D possibly being TRBD1 (6 bases). The end of the DNA aligns better with TRBJ2-7, so the J call may be wrong. The CDR3 length is 12 residues. Looked up from germline, CDR1 is SNHLY and CDR2 is FYNNEI. The CDR3 region is CASSRDIYEQYF. The CDR3 DNA sequence: TGTGCCAGCAGCCGGGACATTTACGAGCAGTACTTC.

The chain is built from TRBV27 and TRBJ2-7, with a possible D match to TRBD2 (5 bases). V was pared by 5 bases and J by 7 bases, with 12 bases between. This CDR3 is built from 12 residues. Per the germline V gene, CDR1 is MNHEY and CDR2 is SMNVEV (reference sequence). CDR3 loop: CASSLASGEQYF. The CDR3 coding sequence is TGTGCCAGCAGTCTAGCATCGGGAGAGCAGTACTTC.

J is TRBJ1-6 and V is TRBV6-1, with D maybe TRBD1 (5 bases). Per germline, CDR1 MNHNS and CDR2 SASEGT. V dropped 6 bases and J dropped 10 bases, with 19 bases sitting between them. This CDR3 region has 15 residues. CDR3 bases: TGTGCCAGCAGGTGGCCGGGGGTCCTGGGCTCACCCCTCCACTTT. Its translation: CASRWPGVLGSPLHF.

The V gene is TRBV6-1, the J gene TRBJ2-7; 12 nucleotides align to TRBD1. Germline values: CDR1 MNHNS, CDR2 SASEGT. The trim removed 4 bases at V and 4 bases at J, leaving 5 bases unmatched. This CDR3 region has 15 residues. CDR3 nucleotides: TGTGCCAGCAGTGGCCGGGACAGGGGGCAGTACGAGCAGTACTTC. Translated: CASSGRDRGQYEQYF.

The chain has TRBV6-5 and TRBJ1-6, with D possibly TRBD1 on 6 matching bases. CDR3 length: 13 residues. Germline CDR1 is MNHEY and CDR2 is SVGAGI. V shed 8 bases and J shed 7 bases, with 12 bases lying between them. CDR3 protein: CASAGAANSPLHF. CDR3 coding DNA: TGTGCCAGCGCAGGGGCAGCAAATTCACCCCTCCACTTT.

The chain joins TRBV6-6 to TRBJ1-4, with unresolved D. The CDR3 length is 14 residues. V lost 2 bases, J lost 8 bases, and 12 bases lay in between. In germline, CDR1 is MNHNY, CDR2 SVGAGI (reference sequence). Here the CDR3 reads CASSYRGSVEKLFF. In DNA, the CDR3 is TGTGCCAGCAGTTACCGCGGGTCGGTCGAAAAACTGTTTTTT.

The chain uses TRBV7-9 and TRBJ2-4; a possible D gene is TRBD1 (5 bases). This CDR3 has 16 amino acids. Germline assignment: CDR1 SEHNR and CDR2 FQNEAQ (reference sequence). V lost 5 bases to trimming and J lost 0 bases, with 14 bases between them. CDR3 DNA: TGTGCCAGCAGCCTCAGTGCAGGGCTAGCCAAAAACATTCAGTACTTC. Translating gives CASSLSAGLAKNIQYF.

The chain links TRBV29-1 to TRBJ1-5; TRBD1 aligns across 7 bases. CDR3 length: 13 amino acids. J gave up 4 bases and V 4 bases, and 4 bases lay outside the gene matches. Germline V CDR1 and CDR2: SQVTM, ANQGSEA. The CDR3, as DNA: TGCAGCGTTGGGTCAGGGGGGAATCAGCCCCAGCATTTT. This translates into CSVGSGGNQPQHF.

The genes are TRBV19 and TRBJ2-5; 7 bases match TRBD1. Per germline, CDR1 LNHDA and CDR2 SQIVND (reference sequence). Unmatched junction bases numbered 14, after V lost 5 bases and J lost 5 bases. The CDR3 is 16 amino acids. This chain's CDR3 is CASSDYRQGVWETQYF. The CDR3 DNA sequence: TGTGCCAGTAGTGACTACCGACAGGGAGTTTGGGAGACCCAGTACTTC.

V usage is TRBV5-6 and J usage is TRBJ2-5, with a possible D match to TRBD1 (6 bases). V dropped 2 bases and J dropped 3 bases, with 11 bases sitting between them. This CDR3 has 14 amino acids. Germline V gives CDR1 SGHDT, CDR2 YYEEEE. The CDR3 DNA reads as TGTGCCAGCAGCTTCCCAGGGGCGAAAGAGACCCAGTACTTC. Amino acid sequence: CASSFPGAKETQYF.

The rearrangement links TRBV11-3 to TRBJ2-2; D call uncertain. The CDR3 covers 13 residues. The germline V gene encodes CDR1 SGHNT and CDR2 YENEEA. Trimming took off 4 bases at V and 2 bases at J, with 5 bases between the two ends. CDR3 coding DNA: TGTGCCAGCAGCTGGGCAAACACCGGGGAGCTGTTTTTT. This gives the protein CASSWANTGELFF.